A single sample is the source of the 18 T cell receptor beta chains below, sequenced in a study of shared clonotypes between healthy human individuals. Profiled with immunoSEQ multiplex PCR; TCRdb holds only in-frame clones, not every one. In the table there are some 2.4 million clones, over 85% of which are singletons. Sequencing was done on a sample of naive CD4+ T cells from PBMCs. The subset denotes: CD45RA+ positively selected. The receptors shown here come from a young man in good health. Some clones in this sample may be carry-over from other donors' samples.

The CDR3 reads CSVFQTASYGYTF. The CDR3 DNA reads as TGCAGCGTTTTCCAAACAGCATCCTATGGCTACACCTTC. This chain links TRBV29-1 with TRBJ1-2; D gene unclear. Germline assignment: CDR1 SQVTM and CDR2 ANQGSEA. This CDR3 has 13 amino acids. The V gene lost 5 bases and the J gene lost 4 bases, with 14 bases spanning the gap.

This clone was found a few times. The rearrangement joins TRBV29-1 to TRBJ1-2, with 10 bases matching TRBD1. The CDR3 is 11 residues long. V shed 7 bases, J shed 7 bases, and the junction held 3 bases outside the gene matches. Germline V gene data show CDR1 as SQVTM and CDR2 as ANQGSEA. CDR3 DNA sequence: TGCAGCGGAGGGACAGGGGCTGGCTACACCTTC. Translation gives CSGGTGAGYTF.

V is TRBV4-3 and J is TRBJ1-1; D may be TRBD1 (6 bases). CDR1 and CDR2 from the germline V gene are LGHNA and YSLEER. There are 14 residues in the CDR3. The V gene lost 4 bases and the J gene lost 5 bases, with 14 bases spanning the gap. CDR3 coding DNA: TGCGCCAGCAGCCCTGGACAGTGGCGAACTGAAGCTTTCTTT. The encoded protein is CASSPGQWRTEAFF.

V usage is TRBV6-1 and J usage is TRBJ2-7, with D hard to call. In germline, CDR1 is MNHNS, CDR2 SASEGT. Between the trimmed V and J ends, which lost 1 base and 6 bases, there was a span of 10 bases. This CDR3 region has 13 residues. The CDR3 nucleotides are TGTGCCAGCAGTGAAGTGAAGGCGCGCGAGCAGTACTTC. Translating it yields CASSEVKAREQYF.

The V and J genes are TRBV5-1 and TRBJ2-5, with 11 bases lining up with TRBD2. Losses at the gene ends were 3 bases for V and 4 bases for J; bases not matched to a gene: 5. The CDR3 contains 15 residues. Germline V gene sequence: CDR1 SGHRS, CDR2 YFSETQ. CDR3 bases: TGCGCCAGCAGCTCGGTAGCGGGAGGGGGAGAGACCCAGTACTTC. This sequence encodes CASSSVAGGGETQYF.

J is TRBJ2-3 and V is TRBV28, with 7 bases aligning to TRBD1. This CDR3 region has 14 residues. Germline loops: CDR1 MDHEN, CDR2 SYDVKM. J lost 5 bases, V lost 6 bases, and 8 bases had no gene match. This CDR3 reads CASSFLRGQDTQYF. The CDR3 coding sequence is TGTGCCAGCAGCTTTCTGAGGGGGCAAGATACGCAGTATTTT.

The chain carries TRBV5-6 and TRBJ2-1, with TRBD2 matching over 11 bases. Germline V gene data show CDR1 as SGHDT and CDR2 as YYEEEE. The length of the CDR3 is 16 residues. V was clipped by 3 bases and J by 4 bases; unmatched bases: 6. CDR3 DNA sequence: TGTGCCAGCAGCTCCCCGGCTAGCGGGAGGTACAATGAGCAGTTCTTC. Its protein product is CASSSPASGRYNEQFF.

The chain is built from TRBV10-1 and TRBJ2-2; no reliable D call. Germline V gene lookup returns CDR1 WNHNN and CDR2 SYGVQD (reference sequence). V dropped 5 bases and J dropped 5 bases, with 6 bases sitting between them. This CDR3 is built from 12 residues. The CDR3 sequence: CASSSSTGELFF. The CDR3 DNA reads TGCGCCAGCAGTTCTTCAACCGGGGAGCTGTTTTTT.

CDR3 residues: CASSFHRTSGAEQYF. CDR3 DNA sequence: TGTGCCAGTAGTTTCCATAGGACTAGCGGGGCCGAGCAGTACTTC. The gene calls are TRBV19 and TRBJ2-7; TRBD2 agrees at 12 bases. CDR3 size: 15 residues. Trimming at V came to 5 bases and at J to 6 bases, leaving 8 bases not matched to a gene. The germline CDR1 and CDR2 sequences are LNHDA and SQIVND (reference sequence).

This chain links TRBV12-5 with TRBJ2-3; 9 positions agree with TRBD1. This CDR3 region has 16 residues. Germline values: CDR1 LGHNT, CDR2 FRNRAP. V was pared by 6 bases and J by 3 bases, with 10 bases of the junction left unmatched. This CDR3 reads CASGRDRAIGTDTQYF. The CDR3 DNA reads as TGTGCTAGTGGGCGGGACAGGGCCATTGGGACAGATACGCAGTATTTT.

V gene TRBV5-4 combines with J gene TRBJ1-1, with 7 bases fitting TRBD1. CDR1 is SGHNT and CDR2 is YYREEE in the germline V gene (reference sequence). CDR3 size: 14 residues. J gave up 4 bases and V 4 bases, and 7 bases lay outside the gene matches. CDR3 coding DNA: TGTGCCAGCAGCGGGCAGGGGGGAGGCACTGAAGCTTTCTTT. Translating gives CASSGQGGGTEAFF.

CDR3 sequence: CSVGVALRDEQFF. The CDR3 region has the DNA TGCAGCGTGGGTGTAGCCCTAAGGGATGAGCAGTTCTTC. The genes are TRBV29-1 and TRBJ2-1, with D hard to call. The V end lost 6 bases, the J end lost 8 bases, and 17 bases lay between the germline ends. There are 13 residues in the CDR3. Germline CDR1 reads SQVTM; CDR2 reads ANQGSEA.

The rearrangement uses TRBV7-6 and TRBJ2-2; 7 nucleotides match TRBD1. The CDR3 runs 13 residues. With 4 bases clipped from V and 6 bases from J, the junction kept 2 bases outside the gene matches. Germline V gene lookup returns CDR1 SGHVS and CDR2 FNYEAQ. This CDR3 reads CASSWGTAGELFF. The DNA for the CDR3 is TGTGCCAGCAGCTGGGGGACAGCCGGGGAGCTGTTTTTT.

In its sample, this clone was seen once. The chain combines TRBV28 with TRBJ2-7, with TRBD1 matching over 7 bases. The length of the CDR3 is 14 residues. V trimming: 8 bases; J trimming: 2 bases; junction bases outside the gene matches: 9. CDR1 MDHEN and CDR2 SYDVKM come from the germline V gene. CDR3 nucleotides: TGTGCCAGCCGCCCGGGACAGAGAACCTACGAGCAGTACTTC. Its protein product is CASRPGQRTYEQYF.

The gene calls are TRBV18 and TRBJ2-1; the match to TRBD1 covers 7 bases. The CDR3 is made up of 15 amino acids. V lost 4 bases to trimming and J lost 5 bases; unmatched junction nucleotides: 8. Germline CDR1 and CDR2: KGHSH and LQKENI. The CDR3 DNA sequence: TGTGCCAGCTCACGCCAAACAGGGGCTAACAATGAGCAGTTCTTC. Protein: CASSRQTGANNEQFF.

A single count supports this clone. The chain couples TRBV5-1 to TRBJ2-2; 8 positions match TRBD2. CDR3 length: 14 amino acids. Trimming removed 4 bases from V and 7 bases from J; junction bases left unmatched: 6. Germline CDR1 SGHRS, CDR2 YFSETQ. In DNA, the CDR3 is TGCGCCAGCAGCCCCGGGACTAGGCACGGGGAGCTGTTTTTT. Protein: CASSPGTRHGELFF.

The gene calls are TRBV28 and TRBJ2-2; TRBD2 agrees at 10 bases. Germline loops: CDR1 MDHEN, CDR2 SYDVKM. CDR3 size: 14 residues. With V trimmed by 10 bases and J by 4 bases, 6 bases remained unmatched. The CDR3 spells CATGGLAATGELFF. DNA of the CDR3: TGTGCCACGGGAGGACTAGCGGCCACCGGGGAGCTGTTTTTT.

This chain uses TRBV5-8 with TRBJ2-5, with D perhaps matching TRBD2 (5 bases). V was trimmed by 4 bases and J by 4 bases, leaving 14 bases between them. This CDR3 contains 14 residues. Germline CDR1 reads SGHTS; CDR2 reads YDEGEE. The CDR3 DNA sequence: TGTGCCAGCAGCAGAGCTCCGGGGAGAGAGACCCAGTACTTC. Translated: CASSRAPGRETQYF.